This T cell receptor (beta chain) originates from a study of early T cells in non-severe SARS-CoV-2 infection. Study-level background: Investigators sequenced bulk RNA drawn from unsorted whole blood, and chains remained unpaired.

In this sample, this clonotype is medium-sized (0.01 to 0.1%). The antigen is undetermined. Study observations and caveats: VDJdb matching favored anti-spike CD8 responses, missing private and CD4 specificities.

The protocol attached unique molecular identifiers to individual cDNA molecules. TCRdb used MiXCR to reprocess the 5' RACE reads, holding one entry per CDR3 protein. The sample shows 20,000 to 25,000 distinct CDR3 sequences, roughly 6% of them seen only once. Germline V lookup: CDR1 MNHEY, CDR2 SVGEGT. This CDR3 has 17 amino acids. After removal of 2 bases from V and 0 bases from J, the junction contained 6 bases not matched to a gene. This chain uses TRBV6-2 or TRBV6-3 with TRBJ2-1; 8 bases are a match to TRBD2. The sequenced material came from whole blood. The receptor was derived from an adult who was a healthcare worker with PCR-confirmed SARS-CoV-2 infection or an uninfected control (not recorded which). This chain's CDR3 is CASSYLSGGTSYNEQFF. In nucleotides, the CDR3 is TGTGCCAGCAGTTACCTCAGCGGGGGCACCTCCTACAATGAGCAGTTCTTC.